The 11 T cell receptor beta chains below all came from one sample that was sequenced in a study of blood T cell repertoires in COVID-19. The repertoire was sequenced with immunoSEQ multiplex PCR; TCRdb's copy has only in-frame clones and lacks some. The sample shows roughly 250,000 clones, about 87% of them seen only once. Sequencing was performed on PBMCs or T cells enriched from blood (not recorded which). These receptors all come from a woman aged 25 to 39 with acute COVID-19.

The genes are TRBV19 and TRBJ1-1; perhaps TRBD1 as D (6 bases). Trimming removed 4 bases from V and 0 bases from J, with 9 bases in between. The CDR3 consists of 14 residues. CDR1 and CDR2 (germline): LNHDA, SQIVND (reference sequence). The CDR3 region is CASSRGGMNTEAFF. In DNA, the CDR3 is TGTGCCAGTAGTAGGGGGGGCATGAACACTGAAGCTTTCTTT.

For the CDR3, the DNA is TGTGCCAGCAGTCTCCGGGACAGTTCAGGCGAGCAGTACTTC. Amino acids: CASSLRDSSGEQYF. The genes are TRBV6-5 and TRBJ2-7; TRBD1 agrees at 7 bases. Trimming took 5 bases from V and 6 from J; bases not matched to a gene: 10. The CDR3 extends over 14 amino acids. The V gene's germline CDR1 is MNHEY and CDR2 SVGAGI.

V usage is TRBV15 and J usage is TRBJ1-3; no clear D gene. Between the trimmed V and J ends, which lost 0 bases and 8 bases, there was a span of 8 bases. Germline V gene data show CDR1 as LNHNV and CDR2 as YYDKDF (reference sequence). This CDR3 spans 13 amino acids. CDR3 nucleotide sequence: TGTGCCACCAGCAGAGATCGACTGGACACCATATATTTT. Protein sequence: CATSRDRLDTIYF.

V is TRBV28 and J is TRBJ2-3; D is possibly TRBD2 (7 bases). Trimming took off 11 bases at V and 2 bases at J, with 17 bases between the two ends. The V gene's germline CDR1 is MDHEN and CDR2 SYDVKM. This CDR3 comprises 14 residues. The DNA of the CDR3 is TGTGCCCTTTCCCAAGGGGGGGTCACAGATACGCAGTATTTT. Translated: CALSQGGVTDTQYF.

This chain's CDR3 is CSALRGTEAFF. CDR3 sequence (DNA): TGCAGTGCTCTAAGGGGCACTGAAGCTTTCTTT. The chain is built from TRBV20-1 and TRBJ1-1; weak D call: TRBD1 (5 bases). The CDR3 extends over 11 amino acids. The germline CDR1 and CDR2 sequences are DFQATT and SNEGSKA (reference sequence). The germline V and J ends were trimmed by 5 bases and 4 bases, with 8 bases remaining between them.

This sequence joins TRBV19 and TRBJ2-7; no clear D gene. This CDR3 region has 13 residues. Germline V lookup: CDR1 LNHDA, CDR2 SQIVND (reference sequence). Trimming cost V 5 bases and J 3 bases, with 11 bases left between them. CDR3 amino acids: CASSLGIRYEQYF. For the CDR3, the DNA is TGTGCCAGTAGTCTCGGTATTCGCTACGAGCAGTACTTC. Variable domain in full (rest from reference TRBV19 and TRBJ2-7): DGGITQSPKYLFRKEGQNVTLSCEQNLNHDAMYWYRQDPGQGLRLIYYSQIVNDFQKGDIAEGYSVSREKKESFPLTVTSAQKNPTAFYLCASSLGIRYEQYFGPGTRLTVT.

This clone was observed a few times. The V gene is TRBV5-8, the J gene TRBJ1-3; D is ambiguous. V shed 1 base and J shed 0 bases, with 8 bases lying between them. Germline values: CDR1 SGHTS, CDR2 YDEGEE. This CDR3 is 15 amino acids long. The CDR3 DNA reads TGTGCCAGCAGCTTGTGGGCTGTCTCTGGAAACACCATATATTTT. It translates to CASSLWAVSGNTIYF.

This sequence joins TRBV19 and TRBJ2-1, with TRBD1 matching 7 bases. The germline CDR1 and CDR2 sequences are LNHDA and SQIVND (reference sequence). The CDR3 extends over 14 amino acids. Germline trimming cut 1 base from V and 7 bases from J; bases unmatched to any gene: 4. This chain's CDR3 is CASSIATGWNEQFF. CDR3 DNA: TGTGCCAGTAGTATAGCGACAGGGTGGAATGAGCAGTTCTTC.

This clone was detected a few times. The chain links TRBV19 to TRBJ1-6, with D perhaps TRBD1 (6 bases). Germline V lookup: CDR1 LNHDA, CDR2 SQIVND (reference sequence). Deletions cut 3 bases from V and 2 bases from J, with 11 bases between. CDR3 length: 16 residues. This chain's CDR3 is CASSIPGQPYNSPLHF. Written as DNA, the CDR3 is TGTGCCAGTAGTATTCCAGGACAGCCCTATAATTCACCCCTCCACTTT.

The chain uses TRBV5-1 and TRBJ1-1, with unresolved D. CDR1 is SGHRS, CDR2 YFSETQ, per germline. There are 13 residues in the CDR3. The V gene lost 4 bases and the J gene lost 0 bases, with 7 bases spanning the gap. The CDR3 nucleotides are TGCGCCAGCAGCCCGGGGTTGAACACTGAAGCTTTCTTT. This gives the protein CASSPGLNTEAFF.

The CDR3 protein is CASSVGQGAEETQYF. CDR3 DNA sequence: TGTGCCAGCAGCGTGGGACAGGGGGCGGAAGAGACCCAGTACTTC. This chain uses TRBV7-6 with TRBJ2-5; 12 positions match TRBD1. The junction had 4 bases not matched to a gene; V was cut back by 5 bases and J by 3 bases. Germline values: CDR1 SGHVS, CDR2 FNYEAQ. CDR3 length equals 15 residues.